These 7 T cell receptor beta chains originate from one sample sequenced in a study of CD8+ T cells in alopecia areata. CD4, CD8alpha, NKG2D, NKG2ACE and other markers were used to sort pooled cutaneous lymph node cells. Reverse transcribed after extraction, RNA yielded cDNA as the sequencing template. Method: immunoSEQ multiplex PCR; TCRdb's copy keeps in-frame clones and lacks some. The data show approximately 280,000 clones, none appearing only once, with more than 0.95% held by the ten largest. The specimen sequenced was CD4+ T cells sorted from a lymph node. All receptors come from a C3H/HeJ mouse with alopecia areata. Strain MHC haplotype: H2-k.

A note on this clone: Genes and germline come from the mouse. The observed sequence ends 4 residues before the CDR3 terminus, with the missing tail filled in from the germline J gene. The chain carries TRBV13-1 and TRBJ2-2, with TRBD1 as a possible D gene (5 bases). This CDR3 has 15 residues. CDR1 and CDR2 from the germline V gene are NSHNY and SYGAGN. V shed 0 bases and J shed 4 bases, with 10 bases lying between them. The part of the CDR3 DNA that was read is TGTGCCAGCAGTGATGTCAGGGCAGGCACCGGG. It translates to CASSDVRAGTG. Given in full, the CDR3 is CASSDVRAGTGQLYF.

This clone came up many times. Gene names follow the mouse nomenclature. The read ends 4 residues shy of where the CDR3 ends; the end is completed using the germline J gene. The chain joins TRBV17 to TRBJ2-2; a weak D match, TRBD2 (7 bases). V was pared by 2 bases and J by 4 bases, with 8 bases between. This CDR3 has 14 amino acids. Germline V gene sequence: CDR1 MNHDT, CDR2 YYDKIL. CDR3 residues: CASSRRGATGQLYF. Partial CDR3 DNA: TGTGCTAGCAGTAGACGGGGGGCCACCGGG. Complete variable domain (other parts from reference TRBV17 and TRBJ2-2): DTTVKQNPRYKLARVGKPVNLICSQTMNHDTMYWYQKKPNQAPKLLLFYYDKILNREADTFEKFQSSRPNNSFCSLYIGSAGLEYSAMYLCASSRRGATGQLYFGEGSKLTVL.

Regarding this clone: Genes here carry mouse names. The CDR3 goes on 4 residues after the read ends, and that part is filled in from the germline J gene. The chain uses TRBV12-1 and TRBJ2-2; 9 bases match TRBD2. CDR1 and CDR2 from the germline V gene are SGHSN and HYEKVE. The CDR3 contains 16 residues. V lost 2 bases and J lost 4; bases outside the gene matches: 7. The CDR3 bases that were read are TGTGCCAGCTCTCCACTGGGGGGAGGGGGCACCGGG. The encoded protein is CASSPLGGGGTG. From start to end, the CDR3 is CASSPLGGGGTGQLYF.

This clone has just a few counts. Mouse names are used for the genes. Sequencing ends 4 residues short of the CDR3 end; the germline J gene provides the rest. The chain joins TRBV29 to TRBJ2-1, with 10 positions matching TRBD2. Per germline, CDR1 MSHET and CDR2 SYDVDS. The ends lost 4 bases at V and 6 bases at J; junction bases unmatched: 3. The CDR3 is made up of 14 amino acids. CDR3 bases read: TGTGCTAGCAGTTCTGGGGGGGCGCCTGCT. Its protein product is CASSSGGAPA. Given in full, the CDR3 is CASSSGGAPAEQFF. Full variable domain (outside the CDR3, taken from reference TRBV29 and TRBJ2-1): DMKVTQMPRYLIKRMGENVLLECGQDMSHETMYWYRQDPGLGLQLIYISYDVDSNSEGDIPKGYRVSRKKREHFSLILDSAKTNQTSVYFCASSSGGAPAEQFFGPGTRLTVL.

This clone was found a few times. All gene names here are mouse names. The read stops 3 residues short of the end of the CDR3; the missing end is completed from the germline J gene. The rearrangement links TRBV19 to TRBJ1-6, with TRBD1 identical over 9 bases. TRBJ1-6 is reported as an ORF; its role is uncertain. The CDR3 extends over 16 amino acids. Germline V lookup: CDR1 FNHDT, CDR2 SITEND (reference sequence). The trim removed 2 bases at V and 1 base at J, leaving 1 base unmatched. The sequenced part of the CDR3 DNA is TGTGCCAGCAGTATCACAGGGGGCTCCTATAATTCGCCC. It codes for CASSITGGSYNSP. The whole CDR3 is CASSITGGSYNSPLYF.

This clone showed up many times. The gene names here belong to mouse. The sequenced fragment ends 4 residues before the CDR3 boundary, so the rest is inferred from the germline J gene. The same CDR3 can be traced to other DNA sequences in this sample. The gene calls are TRBV19 and TRBJ2-1; the D gene is possibly TRBD1 (6 bases). This CDR3 is 15 amino acids long. CDR1 and CDR2 from the germline V gene are FNHDT and SITEND (reference sequence). V was cut by 2 bases and J by 1 base, with 10 bases left in between. CDR3 loop: CASSISGQNYAEQFF. The DNA read from the CDR3 is TGTGCCAGCAGTATCTCGGGACAAAACTATGCT.

Details on this clone: The germline and genes are mouse ones. With the read ending 4 residues before the CDR3 end, the germline J gene is used to fill in that end. This chain joins TRBV13-3 and TRBJ1-2, with 9 nucleotides matching TRBD1. The germline CDR1 and CDR2 sequences are NNHDY and SYVADS. The length of the CDR3 is 14 residues. J was trimmed by 4 bases and V by 2 bases; bases with no gene match: 3. CDR3 DNA (partial): TGTGCCAGCAGTGAACCGGGACAGGGCTCC. This sequence encodes CASSEPGQGS. The whole CDR3 sequence reads CASSEPGQGSDYTF.